A selection of T cell receptor beta chains follows, all from one sample in a study of T cells after yellow fever vaccination. TCRdb processed the 5' RACE reads anew with MiXCR; each CDR3 protein has one entry. Of 300,000 to 350,000 distinct CDR3 sequences listed, over 3.5% were seen once; the top ten hold 15% to 20%. The sample was PBMCs, taken 15 days after the yellow fever booster vaccination. The receptors were gathered from a man aged 18-30 years who received the YFV17D yellow fever vaccine. Each CDR3 is given with its conserved first and last residue. Each record gives: V gene, J gene, clone size, CDR3 protein. The size of a clone is reported for some rows only, either as once, few or many, or as a class for expanded clones.

TRBV27	TRBJ1-5	.	CASSLVGGVQPQHF
TRBV20-1	TRBJ2-2	many	CSARWGNTGELFF
TRBV7-2	TRBJ2-3	few	CASSFGPSTDTQYF
TRBV6-5	TRBJ1-6	few	CASSYSPGGPSPLHF
TRBV25-1	TRBJ1-4	few	CASGQGGEKLFF
TRBV7-9	TRBJ2-7	.	CASSFSHEQYF
TRBV6-2/TRBV6-3	TRBJ2-7	many	CASSPGTVSYEQYF
TRBV7-9	TRBJ2-2	few	CASPLRTGELFF
TRBV7-2	TRBJ1-2	.	CASSADSYINYGYTF
TRBV4-3	TRBJ2-5	many	CASSRGVPYQETQYF
TRBV7-2	TRBJ2-5	.	CASSWTPGQQETQYF
TRBV5-1	TRBJ1-3	many	CASSLSAFENTIYF
TRBV7-2	TRBJ2-4	many	CASSLTGAKRWDIQYF
TRBV5-1	TRBJ2-3	many	CASSPQTSGGLDTQYF